This T cell receptor beta chain was captured by sequencing in a study of blood T cells in healthy people across ages. A second PCR of roughly 7 to 11 cycles used a sample-barcoded 5' primer and a J-beta primer mix. TCRdb re-analysed the 5' RACE reads in MiXCR, keeping a single row per CDR3 protein. The data contain 1,500,000 or so distinct CDR3 sequences, about 45% of them seen just once; the ten biggest clones take up roughly 3.7%. Donors were systemically healthy Caucasian individuals from Russia aged roughly 6 to 95 years. Peripheral blood from each donor was collected in a volume of about 10 milliliters. The authors isolated at least 7 million PBMCs per sample. Sequencing input: blood. This clonotype was obtained from a woman aged 18-30 years in good health.

The CDR3 DNA is TGTGCCAGCAGTGACCACTTGGGGGGTGAGCAGTTCTTC. It specifies CASSDHLGGEQFF. This sequence joins TRBV2 and TRBJ2-1; tentative D call: TRBD2 (6 bases). Germline V gene data show CDR1 as SNHLY and CDR2 as FYNNEI. The CDR3 consists of 13 residues. The V end was cut by 3 bases, the J end by 9 bases, with 12 bases between.